Presented here are 3 T cell receptor beta chains from one specimen sequenced in a study of T cell changes during pregnancy in multiple sclerosis. Assay used: immunoSEQ multiplex PCR; TCRdb lists only in-frame clones, some missing. The sample consists of about 46,000 clones, 94% of them appearing once. The specimen comprised CD8+ T cells from peripheral blood mononuclear cells, sampled in the first trimester of pregnancy. Receptor source: a female donor with multiple sclerosis, enrolled in a pregnancy study.

This rearrangement joins TRBV9 to TRBJ2-2; D possibly corresponds to TRBD2 (5 bases). Germline assignment: CDR1 SGDLS and CDR2 YYNGEE. Trimming shortened V by 4 bases and J by 7 bases, and 11 bases separated the two germline ends. This CDR3 spans 13 amino acids. CDR3 residues: CASSPGVIGELFF. CDR3 in DNA: TGTGCCAGCAGCCCCGGGGTGATCGGGGAGCTGTTTTTT.

The V and J genes are TRBV5-4 and TRBJ2-7, with a possible D match to TRBD2 (6 bases). CDR1 is SGHNT, CDR2 YYREEE, per germline (reference sequence). The CDR3 is 13 amino acids. V shed 6 bases and J shed 2 bases, with 12 bases lying between them. The CDR3 nucleotides read TGTGCCAGCAACCTTCGGGGGACCTACGAGCAGTACTTC. Protein: CASNLRGTYEQYF.

This clone has just one count. The rearrangement joins TRBV7-3 to TRBJ2-2; a weak D match, TRBD2 (6 bases). Germline loops: CDR1 SGHTA, CDR2 FQGTGA. The V gene lost 0 bases and the J gene lost 5 bases, with 13 bases spanning the gap. CDR3 size: 16 residues. CDR3 amino acids: CASSLTPGLPTGELFF. CDR3 in DNA: TGTGCCAGCAGCTTAACGCCGGGACTCCCAACCGGGGAGCTGTTTTTT.